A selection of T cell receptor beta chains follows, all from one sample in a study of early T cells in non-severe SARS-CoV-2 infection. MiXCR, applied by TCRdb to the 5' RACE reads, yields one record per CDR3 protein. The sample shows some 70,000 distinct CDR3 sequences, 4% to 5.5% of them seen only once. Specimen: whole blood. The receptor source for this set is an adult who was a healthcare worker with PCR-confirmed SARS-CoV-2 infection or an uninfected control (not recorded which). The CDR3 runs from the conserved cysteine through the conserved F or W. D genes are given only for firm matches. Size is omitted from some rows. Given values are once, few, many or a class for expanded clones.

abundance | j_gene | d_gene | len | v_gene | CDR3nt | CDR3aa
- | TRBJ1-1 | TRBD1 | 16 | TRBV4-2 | TGTGCCAGCAGCCAGACGACACAGGGGATGAACACTGAAGCTTTCTTT | CASSQTTQGMNTEAFF
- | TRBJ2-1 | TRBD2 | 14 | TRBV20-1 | TGCAGTGCTGATTTAGCGGGGTCCTACAATGAGCAGTTCTTC | CSADLAGSYNEQFF
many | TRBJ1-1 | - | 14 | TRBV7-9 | TGTGCCAGCAGCTTTCTATCACAGGTCAATGAAGCTTTCTTT | CASSFLSQVNEAFF
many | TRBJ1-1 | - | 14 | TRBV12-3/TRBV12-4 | TGTGCCAGCAGTTTGTTAACAGGGAACACTGAAGCTTTCTTT | CASSLLTGNTEAFF
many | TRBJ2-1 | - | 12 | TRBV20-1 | TGCAGTGCCCACGATATGGGGAATGAGCAGTTCTTC | CSAHDMGNEQFF
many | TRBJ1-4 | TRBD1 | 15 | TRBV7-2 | TGTGCCAGCAGCCCCCAGGGACAGGCGGATGAAAAACTGTTTTTT | CASSPQGQADEKLFF
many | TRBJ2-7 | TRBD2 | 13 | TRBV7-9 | TGTGCCAGCAGCTCCAGCGGGGGGTACGAGCAGTACTTC | CASSSSGGYEQYF
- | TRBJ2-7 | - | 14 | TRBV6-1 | TGTGCCAGCATTGATCACCTACAGAGCTACGAGCAGTACTTC | CASIDHLQSYEQYF
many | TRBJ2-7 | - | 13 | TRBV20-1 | TGCAGTGCTAGCCTACGGTCCGGTTACGAGCAGTACTTC | CSASLRSGYEQYF
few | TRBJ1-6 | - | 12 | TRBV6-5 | TGTGCCAGCAGTTCCGCCCAGGAGCCCCTCCACTTT | CASSSAQEPLHF
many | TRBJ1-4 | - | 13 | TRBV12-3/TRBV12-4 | TGTGCCAGCAATACGGGACACCGGGAAAAACTGTTTTTT | CASNTGHREKLFF
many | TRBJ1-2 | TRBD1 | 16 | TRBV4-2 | TGTGCCAGCAGCCCTTCAGACAGGGGGCGAGACTATGGCTACACCTTC | CASSPSDRGRDYGYTF
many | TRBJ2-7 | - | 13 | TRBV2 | TGTGCCAGCAGTACCGGGAACAGTCACGAGCAGTACTTC | CASSTGNSHEQYF
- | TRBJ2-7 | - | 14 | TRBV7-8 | TGTGCCAGCAGCTTAGCGGGGCAGGGTTACGAGCAGTACTTC | CASSLAGQGYEQYF
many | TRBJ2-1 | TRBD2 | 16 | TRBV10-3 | TGTGCCATCAGTGATTATAGCGGGGGGACATACAATGAGCAGTTCTTC | CAISDYSGGTYNEQFF
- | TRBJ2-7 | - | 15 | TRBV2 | TGTGCCAGCAGTGAAGGGACACACATCTCCTACGAGCAGTACTTC | CASSEGTHISYEQYF
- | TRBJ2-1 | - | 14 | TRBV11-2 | TGTGCCAGCAGTCGTCAGAGCGCGGACAATGAGCAGTTCTTC | CASSRQSADNEQFF
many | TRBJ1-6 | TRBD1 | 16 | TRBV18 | TGTGCCAGCTCAGGGGATCGACAGGGTGGAAATTCACCCCTCCACTTT | CASSGDRQGGNSPLHF
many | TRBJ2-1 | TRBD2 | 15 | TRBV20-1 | TGCAGTGCTTTCAAAGCGGGAGGGCCCGACAATGAGCAGTTCTTC | CSAFKAGGPDNEQFF
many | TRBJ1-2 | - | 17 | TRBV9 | TGTGCCAGCAGCGTAGCCCCCGGGAAGGGGTCTAACTATGGCTACACCTTC | CASSVAPGKGSNYGYTF
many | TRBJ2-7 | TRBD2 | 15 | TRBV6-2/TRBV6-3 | TGTGCCAGCAGTTACTCGACGAGCGGGAGCTACGAGCAGTACTTC | CASSYSTSGSYEQYF
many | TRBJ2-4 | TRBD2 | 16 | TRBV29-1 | TGCAGCGCCAGGACTAGCGGGGACCTAGCCAAAAACATTCAGTACTTC | CSARTSGDLAKNIQYF
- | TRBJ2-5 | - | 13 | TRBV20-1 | TGCAGTGCTAATCCCTTCCGAACAGAGACCCAGTACTTC | CSANPFRTETQYF
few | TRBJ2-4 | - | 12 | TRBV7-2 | TGTGCCAGCAGTTCCTATAAAAACATTCAGTACTTC | CASSSYKNIQYF
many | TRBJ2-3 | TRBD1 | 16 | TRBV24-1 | TGTGCCACCAGTGACGCGAGGAGGACAGGGGGAGATACGCAGTATTTT | CATSDARRTGGDTQYF
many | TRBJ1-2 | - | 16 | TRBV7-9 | TGTGCCAGCAGCTCCATCCCCTGGCGGGGTTTCGATGGCTACACCTTC | CASSSIPWRGFDGYTF
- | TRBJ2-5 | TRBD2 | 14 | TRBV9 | TGTGCCAGCAGCGTAGCCGTGGGAGGGGAGACCCAGTACTTC | CASSVAVGGETQYF
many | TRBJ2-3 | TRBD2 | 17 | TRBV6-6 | TGTGCCAGCAGTTACCCGGATAGCGGGGCAAGCACAGATACGCAGTATTTT | CASSYPDSGASTDTQYF
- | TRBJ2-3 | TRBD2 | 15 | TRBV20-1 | TGCAGTGCGAGAGCGGGGATCGCTGGGTCAGATACGCAGTATTTT | CSARAGIAGSDTQYF
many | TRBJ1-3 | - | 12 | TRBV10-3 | TGTGCCATCACAGCCTCTGGAAACACCATATATTTT | CAITASGNTIYF
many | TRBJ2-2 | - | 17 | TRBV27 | TGTGCCAGCAAAACGGACCTAGGATACCGAAGAACCGGGGAGCTGTTTTTT | CASKTDLGYRRTGELFF
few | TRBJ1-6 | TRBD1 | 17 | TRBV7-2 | TGTGCCAGCAGCGTGGGGACAGGGGGTAACTATAATTCACCCCTCCACTTT | CASSVGTGGNYNSPLHF
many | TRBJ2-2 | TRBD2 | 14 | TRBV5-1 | TGCGCCAGCAGCTTGGGACTAGCGATCGGGGAGCTGTTTTTT | CASSLGLAIGELFF
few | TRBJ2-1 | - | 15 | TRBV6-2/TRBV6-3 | TGTGCCAGCAGTTACACCGGTAGCTCCTACAATGAGCAGTTCTTC | CASSYTGSSYNEQFF
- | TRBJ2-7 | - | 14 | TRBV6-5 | TGTGCCAGCAGTTACTCGACGATGGGCTACGAGCAGTACTTC | CASSYSTMGYEQYF
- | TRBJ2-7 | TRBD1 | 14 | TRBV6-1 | TGTGCCAGCAGGCCCGGGACAGGGTACGACGAGCAGTACTTC | CASRPGTGYDEQYF
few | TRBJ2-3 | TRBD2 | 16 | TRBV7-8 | TGTGCCAGCAGCTTTAGCGGGAGGGCCGTAACAGATACGCAGTATTTT | CASSFSGRAVTDTQYF
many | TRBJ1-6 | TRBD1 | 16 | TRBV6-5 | TGTGCCAGCAGTTCTTCACCGGGACAGGGATCTTCACCCCTCCACTTT | CASSSSPGQGSSPLHF
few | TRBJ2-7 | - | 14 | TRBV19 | TGTGCCAGTAGTATAGGACGGATCTCCTACGAGCAGTACTTC | CASSIGRISYEQYF
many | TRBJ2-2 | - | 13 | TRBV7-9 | TGTGCCAGCAGCTTACAGAGGACCGGGGAGCTGTTTTTT | CASSLQRTGELFF
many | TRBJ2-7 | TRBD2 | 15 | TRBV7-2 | TGTGCCAGCAGCTTAGTAAGCGGGGGATCCTACGAGCAGTACTTC | CASSLVSGGSYEQYF
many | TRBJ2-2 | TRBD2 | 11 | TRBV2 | TGTGCCCGGGGGGACACCGGGGAGCTGTTTTTT | CARGDTGELFF
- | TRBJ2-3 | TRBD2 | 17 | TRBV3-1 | TGTGCCAGCAGCCAAAACCGGCTAGCGGGGGTCACAGATACGCAGTATTTT | CASSQNRLAGVTDTQYF